The rows below give T cell receptor beta chains drawn from one sample of a study of blood T cell repertoires in COVID-19. Assay used: immunoSEQ multiplex PCR; TCRdb lists only in-frame clones, some missing. The sample comprises 200,000 or so clones, approximately 82% of which are singletons, and around 2.4% rests with the top ten. Sequences were obtained from peripheral blood. The receptors come from a man in his forties or fifties who had recovered from COVID-19. Each CDR3 is given with its conserved first and last residue. D genes are given only for firm matches. The listing skips clone size in some rows; elsewhere it reads once, few, many or a size class.

clone size	J gene	D gene	V gene	CDR3 DNA	CDR3 protein
NA	TRBJ1-1	TRBD1	TRBV30	TGTGCCTGGAGTGCCCCGGACAGGGCCGGCGCTGAAGCTTTCTTT	CAWSAPDRAGAEAFF
once	TRBJ2-2	NA	TRBV5-1	TGCGCCAGCAGCGCGGGACAGCCGAACACCGGGGAGCTGTTTTTT	CASSAGQPNTGELFF
NA	TRBJ2-5	TRBD2	TRBV30	TGTGCCTGGACGCGGACTAGCCTTAGTAAGACCCAGTACTTC	CAWTRTSLSKTQYF
NA	TRBJ2-7	TRBD1	TRBV2	TGTGCCAGCAGTGTTTCAGGGGGCAGCTACGAGCAGTACTTC	CASSVSGGSYEQYF
NA	TRBJ2-1	TRBD2	TRBV6-6	TGTGCCAGCAGTCCTTTTAGCGGGGGGCCTTCCAATGAGCAGTTCTTC	CASSPFSGGPSNEQFF
NA	TRBJ2-7	TRBD1	TRBV7-8	TGTGCCAGCAGCTTACCAGACAGGGGGCTCGGCTACGAGCAGTACTTC	CASSLPDRGLGYEQYF
NA	TRBJ1-4	NA	TRBV5-1	TGCGCCAGCAGCTTTGGGGCGGGGAGTGAAAAACTGTTTTTT	CASSFGAGSEKLFF
NA	TRBJ2-5	NA	TRBV7-8	TGTGCCAGCAGCCCCGTGGAGACCCAGTACTTC	CASSPVETQYF
NA	TRBJ1-4	NA	TRBV19	TGTGCCAGTAGTACCCCCGGGAGGGGAACTAATGAAAAACTGTTTTTT	CASSTPGRGTNEKLFF
NA	TRBJ2-2	NA	TRBV5-5	TGTGCCAGCAGCCTAGGACTCACCGGGGAGCTGTTTTTT	CASSLGLTGELFF
NA	TRBJ2-1	TRBD2	TRBV4-1	TGCGCCAGCAGCCAAGATCTGGGGACTAGCTCTCGCGATGAGCAGTTCTTC	CASSQDLGTSSRDEQFF
NA	TRBJ1-2	NA	TRBV12-3/TRBV12-4	TGTGCCAGCAGTTCTGGGGACTTTGGCTACACCTTC	CASSSGDFGYTF
NA	TRBJ2-5	NA	TRBV3-1/TRBV3-2	TGTGCCAGCAGCCAAGGCCAGAGGGTAGAGACCCAGTACTTC	CASSQGQRVETQYF
NA	TRBJ1-5	NA	TRBV7-2	TGTGCCAGCAGCCCCTTGGAGGGTCAGCCCCAGCATTTT	CASSPLEGQPQHF
NA	TRBJ2-2	TRBD1	TRBV7-9	TGTGCCAGCAGCTTCTTTGCCGGGACAGGGTCTTTCACCGGGGAGCTGTTTTTT	CASSFFAGTGSFTGELFF
once	TRBJ2-7	NA	TRBV30	TGTGCCTGGAGTCAGGGCAGATCCTACGAGCAGTACTTC	CAWSQGRSYEQYF
NA	TRBJ2-2	NA	TRBV13	TGTGCCAGCAGCCTAGAGTTCGGCGGGGAGCTGTTTTTT	CASSLEFGGELFF
NA	TRBJ2-3	NA	TRBV4-1	TGCGCCAGCAGCCAAGAGGGTGATAGGGGGACGCAGTATTTT	CASSQEGDRGTQYF
few	TRBJ2-7	TRBD1	TRBV7-9	TGTGCCAGCAGCAAGGGACAGGGCGTCGACGAGCAGTACTTC	CASSKGQGVDEQYF
once	TRBJ2-3	TRBD2	TRBV12-5	TGTGCTAGTGGTTTGGGCCCGGGACTAGACACAGATACGCAGTATTTT	CASGLGPGLDTDTQYF
NA	TRBJ2-3	TRBD2	TRBV6-4	TGTGCCAGCAGCGGACTAGCGGGAGATACGCAGTATTTT	CASSGLAGDTQYF
NA	TRBJ1-2	TRBD1	TRBV29-1	TGCAGCGTTGAAGATGAGCCAGGGGGAAATGGCTACACCTTC	CSVEDEPGGNGYTF
NA	TRBJ2-7	NA	TRBV6-5	TGTGCCAGCACCGCCTGGGATCAGGGGCGGAACGAGCAGTACTTC	CASTAWDQGRNEQYF
NA	TRBJ2-1	NA	TRBV24-1	TGTGCCACCAGTGTTGGGGCCACGGATTCTTGGTTCTTC	CATSVGATDSWFF
NA	TRBJ2-6	NA	TRBV4-3	TGCGCCAGCAGCCAAGATCTTACTGGGGCCAACGTCCTGACTTTC	CASSQDLTGANVLTF
NA	TRBJ2-4	TRBD1	TRBV28	TGTGCCAGCAGTTTAGGACAGGGTGGGAACATTCAGTACTTC	CASSLGQGGNIQYF
NA	TRBJ2-2	TRBD2	TRBV4-2	TGTGCCAGCAGCCAAGATGCCTCTAGCGGGGGGCCGGGGAACACCGGGGAGCTGTTTTTT	CASSQDASSGGPGNTGELFF
NA	TRBJ1-6	NA	TRBV19	TGTGCCAGTAGTATATCACAGGGACACTCCTATAATTCACCCCTCCACTTT	CASSISQGHSYNSPLHF
NA	TRBJ2-7	NA	TRBV18	TGTGCCAGCTCACCCTTATCCCCGGGTGAGCAGTACTTC	CASSPLSPGEQYF
NA	TRBJ2-5	TRBD1	TRBV18	TGTGCCAGCTCACCTAAGGGACAGAGGGAGACCCAGTACTTC	CASSPKGQRETQYF
NA	TRBJ2-1	TRBD2	TRBV5-1	TGCGCCAGCACCACCCTAGCGGGGGGCTACAATGAGCAGTTCTTC	CASTTLAGGYNEQFF
NA	TRBJ2-3	TRBD2	TRBV30	TGTGCCTGGAGTGCCACGGGGACTAGCGGGGGGGCGGTCTTTTCAGATACGCAGTATTTT	CAWSATGTSGGAVFSDTQYF
NA	TRBJ2-4	NA	TRBV7-8	TGTGCCAGCAGCGAAGGAGCTCGGTACATTCAGTACTTC	CASSEGARYIQYF
NA	TRBJ2-1	NA	TRBV18	TGTGCCAGCTCACCGCAACAGGGACGGAATGAGCAGTTCTTC	CASSPQQGRNEQFF
NA	TRBJ2-1	TRBD2	TRBV7-8	TGTGCCAGCAGCAGGGCAGGGCGGGCGCGGGGGTACAATGAGCAGTTCTTC	CASSRAGRARGYNEQFF
NA	TRBJ1-1	NA	TRBV2	TGTGCCAGCAGTGAAGAGGGGTTACTTACTGAAGCTTTCTTT	CASSEEGLLTEAFF
few	TRBJ1-5	NA	TRBV19	TGTGCCAGTAGTCTTACTCCCCAGGGAAATCAGCCCCAGCATTTT	CASSLTPQGNQPQHF
once	TRBJ1-3	NA	TRBV6-5	TGTGCCAGCATGGAGGCCTCTGGAAACACCATATATTTT	CASMEASGNTIYF
NA	TRBJ1-5	NA	TRBV27	TGTGCCAGCAGTTTCCGCAGGGTTGATCAGCCCCAGCATTTT	CASSFRRVDQPQHF
NA	TRBJ1-6	NA	TRBV11-2	TGTGCCAGCAGCGCCTCTTATGGCAGGGACTTGGCGGGTAATTCACCCCTCCACTTT	CASSASYGRDLAGNSPLHF
NA	TRBJ2-2	TRBD2	TRBV3-1/TRBV3-2	TGTGCCAGCAGCCCACGGAAGCGGGAGGGCGGGGAGCTGTTTTTT	CASSPRKREGGELFF
NA	TRBJ2-3	TRBD2	TRBV9	TGTGCCAGCAGCAGACTAGCGGGAGGAGATACGCAGTATTTT	CASSRLAGGDTQYF
NA	TRBJ2-1	NA	TRBV6-2/TRBV6-3	TGTGCCAGCAGTTTCGCCCTTGACAACTCCTACAATGAGCAGTTCTTC	CASSFALDNSYNEQFF
NA	TRBJ2-2	TRBD1	TRBV11-2	TGTGCCAGCAGCCGTAGACAGGGAAAGGGCGGGGAGCTGTTTTTT	CASSRRQGKGGELFF
NA	TRBJ2-7	TRBD1	TRBV28	TGTGCCAGCAGTTTAGGACAGGGGGGTTACGAGCAGTACTTC	CASSLGQGGYEQYF
NA	TRBJ2-7	TRBD2	TRBV18	TGTGCCAGCTCACCAGCGACTAGCGGGAGTTCCTCCTACGAGCAGTACTTC	CASSPATSGSSSYEQYF
NA	TRBJ1-1	NA	TRBV6-6	TGTGCCAGCAGCCAACTCCAGGGCGTCACTGAAGCTTTCTTT	CASSQLQGVTEAFF
NA	TRBJ2-5	TRBD2	TRBV7-6	TGTGCCAGCAGCTTAGCGCTTGGGACTAGCGGTCCTGATGCCCAGTACTTC	CASSLALGTSGPDAQYF
NA	TRBJ1-1	TRBD1	TRBV30	TGTGCCTGGAGTGTTACAGGGGGCAACACTGAAGCTTTCTTT	CAWSVTGGNTEAFF
NA	TRBJ2-1	NA	TRBV27	TGTGCCAGCAGTTTAGCCGGGAGTACCTACAATGAGCAGTTCTTC	CASSLAGSTYNEQFF
NA	TRBJ2-1	TRBD2	TRBV6-1	TGTGCCAGCAGTGAGGCGGGGGTCTCCTACAATGAGCAGTTCTTC	CASSEAGVSYNEQFF
NA	TRBJ1-3	NA	TRBV29-1	TGCAGCGTCAGGACAGACTCTGGAAACACCATATATTTT	CSVRTDSGNTIYF
NA	TRBJ2-3	TRBD2	TRBV13	TGTGCCAGCAGCTTGGGGACTAGCGGGATCAGGGCGCTGGATACGCAGTATTTT	CASSLGTSGIRALDTQYF